The 14 T cell receptor beta chains in this list originate from one sample, sequenced in a study of T cells and copy number aberrations in small-cell lung cancer (dated by TCRdb to the early 2020s). The method behind the library was the immunoSEQ multiplex PCR assay. TCRdb took this table from immuneACCESS and kept in-frame rearrangements with V and J called. Such tables lack part of the clones; where checked against another copy, unresolved V genes explain under half of the gap, and the rest is unexplained. Counted in this sample were over 6,000 clones; around 77% of them appeared once. Around 8.8% of the sample lies in the top ten. The sequencing input was tumor tissue. The receptors shown here come from a man aged 45-65 years with small cell lung cancer.

The chain links TRBV4-1 to TRBJ2-7; TRBD1 agrees at 7 bases. V lost 4 bases to trimming and J lost 0 bases; unmatched junction nucleotides: 9. Per germline, CDR1 MGHRA and CDR2 YSYEKL. The CDR3 loop spans 16 amino acids. The CDR3 DNA reads as TGCGCCAGCAGCCTTACCCCGGGACAGTACTCCTACGAGCAGTACTTC. Its translation is CASSLTPGQYSYEQYF.

V gene TRBV7-2 combines with J gene TRBJ2-1; no definite D call. Trimming removed 3 bases at V and 0 bases at J, with 9 bases between. The CDR3 sequence is 15 residues long. Germline lookup yields CDR1 SGHTA and CDR2 FQGNSA. The CDR3 here is CASSFRESSYNEQFF. CDR3 sequence (DNA): TGTGCCAGCAGCTTTCGCGAGAGCTCCTACAATGAGCAGTTCTTC.

The rearrangement links TRBV28 to TRBJ2-3; a possible D gene is TRBD2 (6 bases). Germline V gene data show CDR1 as MDHEN and CDR2 as SYDVKM. V lost 4 bases and J 2 bases, leaving 16 bases between the germline ends. The CDR3 is 16 amino acids. In DNA form, the CDR3 reads TGTGCCAGCAGTTCAGACAAAGTAGCGGCCACAGATACGCAGTATTTT. It codes for CASSSDKVAATDTQYF.

This clone was recorded once. The J gene is TRBJ2-6, the V gene TRBV5-5; a possible D gene is TRBD1 (5 bases). V was shortened by 4 bases and J by 0 bases, with 14 bases between the two germline ends. The CDR3 has 17 residues. Per the germline V gene, CDR1 is SGHKS and CDR2 is YYEKEE (reference sequence). In DNA, the CDR3 is TGTGCCAGCAGCAAGGGGTCCCTTAGCTCTGGGGCCAACGTCCTGACTTTC. Translation: CASSKGSLSSGANVLTF.

This clone is a singleton in its sample. The gene calls are TRBV5-1 and TRBJ1-1; tentative D call: TRBD1 (5 bases). Germline CDR1 reads SGHRS; CDR2 reads YFSETQ. V shed 3 bases and J shed 0 bases, with 12 bases lying between them. The CDR3 length is 15 residues. The CDR3 reads CASSWGRTMNTEAFF. For the CDR3, the DNA is TGCGCCAGCAGCTGGGGACGGACCATGAACACTGAAGCTTTCTTT.

The chain carries TRBV14 and TRBJ2-3; D tentatively fits TRBD1 or TRBD2 (5 bases each). Germline V gene lookup returns CDR1 SGHDN and CDR2 FVKESK. CDR3 length equals 15 residues. With 4 bases removed from V and 4 bases from J, the gap between germline ends came to 15 bases. CDR3 nucleotide sequence: TGTGCCAGCAGCCTTCTACAACGGGGCCCAGATACGCAGTATTTT. This sequence encodes CASSLLQRGPDTQYF. The full variable domain, its missing parts supplied by reference TRBV14 and TRBJ2-3, is EAGVTQFPSHSVIEKGQTVTLRCDPISGHDNLYWYRRVMGKEIKFLLHFVKESKQDESGMPNNRFLAERTGGTYSTLKVQPAELEDSGVYFCASSLLQRGPDTQYFGPGTRLTVL.

The chain links TRBV12-5 to TRBJ2-1; 12 nucleotides align to TRBD2. The germline V gene has CDR1 LGHNT and CDR2 FRNRAP. The CDR3 consists of 18 residues. The V and J ends lost 2 bases and 2 bases, in that order; junction bases with no gene match: 7. The CDR3 DNA reads as TGTGCTAGTGGTTTGACCCTTTCTAGCGGGAGGGCCTACAATGAGCAGTTCTTC. It yields the protein CASGLTLSSGRAYNEQFF.

This clone occurred once. This chain joins TRBV7-9 and TRBJ2-7, with 8 bases matching TRBD2. The CDR3 covers 14 residues. The germline gives CDR1 SEHNR, CDR2 FQNEAQ (reference sequence). The V segment lost 7 bases and the J segment 3 bases; nucleotides outside the gene matches: 8. CDR3 loop: CASNAGGGLYEQYF. The CDR3 DNA is TGTGCCAGCAACGCGGGAGGAGGCCTCTACGAGCAGTACTTC.

This sequence joins TRBV5-4 and TRBJ1-5; D ambiguous. CDR3 length equals 13 residues. V lost 4 bases, J lost 4 bases, and 9 bases lay in between. Germline-derived CDR1 and CDR2 are SGHNT and YYREEE (reference sequence). The CDR3 spells CASSLVPNQPQHF. The CDR3 DNA reads as TGTGCCAGCAGCCTTGTACCGAATCAGCCCCAGCATTTT.

This CDR3 reads CASTPDRANTEAFF. DNA for the CDR3: TGCGCCAGCACTCCGGACAGGGCGAACACTGAAGCTTTCTTT. The chain is built from TRBV10-2 and TRBJ1-1; 8 nucleotides agree with TRBD1. The CDR3 has 14 residues. Germline V gene sequence: CDR1 WSHSY, CDR2 SAAADI. V trimming: 7 bases; J trimming: 1 base; junction bases outside the gene matches: 5.

The chain couples TRBV28 to TRBJ2-7; perhaps TRBD2 as D (6 bases). Trimming took off 5 bases at V and 4 bases at J, with 18 bases between the two ends. This CDR3 has 15 residues. CDR1 is MDHEN, CDR2 SYDVKM, per germline. This CDR3 reads CASSPGGKDVYEQYF. Here the CDR3 DNA reads TGTGCCAGCAGTCCTGGCGGGAAAGACGTGTACGAGCAGTACTTC.

The chain is built from TRBV5-1 and TRBJ2-5; D perhaps matches TRBD1 (5 bases). CDR1 and CDR2 (germline): SGHRS, YFSETQ. V lost 0 bases and J 5 bases, leaving 5 bases between the germline ends. The CDR3 length is 12 residues. This chain's CDR3 is CASSLDRETQYF. In DNA form, the CDR3 reads TGCGCCAGCAGCTTGGACAGGGAGACCCAGTACTTC.

The chain employs TRBV25-1 and TRBJ2-3; D possibly corresponds to TRBD1 (5 bases). Germline CDR1 and CDR2: MGHDK and SYGVNS. V was shortened by 1 base and J by 3 bases, with 8 bases between the two germline ends. This CDR3 is built from 14 residues. CDR3 amino acids: CASSELKGTDTQYF. In nucleotides, the CDR3 is TGTGCCAGCAGTGAATTAAAGGGGACAGATACGCAGTATTTT.

The CDR3 loop reads CASTSTSTNEKLFF. The CDR3 nucleotides read TGTGCCAGCACCAGCACGTCAACTAATGAAAAACTGTTTTTT. This chain uses TRBV28 with TRBJ1-4; D not certain. The CDR3 has 14 residues. CDR1 is MDHEN, CDR2 SYDVKM, per germline. The V end was cut by 7 bases, the J end by 0 bases, with 9 bases between.